This TCR beta chain originates from a study of radiation and T cells in renal cell carcinoma. Generated by immunoSEQ multiplex PCR, the TCRdb table keeps only in-frame clones and is missing some. The table has approximately 140,000 clones, around 78% seen once; the top ten hold approximately 20%. This clone was seen just once. The time point denotes: baseline pretreatment blood. Treatment reported: 15 Gy SBRT to primary tumor, nephrectomy 4 weeks later. Trimming took 0 bases from V and 9 from J, leaving 18 bases between them. Germline-derived CDR1 and CDR2 are SGDLS and YYNGEE. This CDR3 has 15 amino acids.

The TCR comes from a woman in her forties or fifties with renal cell carcinoma. The source was blood, collected from a patient whose treatment included radiotherapy and nephrectomy. The chain combines TRBV9 with TRBJ1-1; a possible D gene is TRBD1 (5 bases). The CDR3 nucleotides are TGTGCCAGCAGCGTAGGGGTCGGGACGGGGATCCAAGCTTTCTTT. It specifies CASSVGVGTGIQAFF. Based on the CDR3 plus reference TRBV9 and TRBJ1-1, the full variable domain is DSGVTQTPKHLITATGQRVTLRCSPRSGDLSVYWYQQSLDQGLQFLIQYYNGEERAKGNILERFSAQQFPDLHSELNLSSLELGDSALYFCASSVGVGTGIQAFFGQGTRLTVV.